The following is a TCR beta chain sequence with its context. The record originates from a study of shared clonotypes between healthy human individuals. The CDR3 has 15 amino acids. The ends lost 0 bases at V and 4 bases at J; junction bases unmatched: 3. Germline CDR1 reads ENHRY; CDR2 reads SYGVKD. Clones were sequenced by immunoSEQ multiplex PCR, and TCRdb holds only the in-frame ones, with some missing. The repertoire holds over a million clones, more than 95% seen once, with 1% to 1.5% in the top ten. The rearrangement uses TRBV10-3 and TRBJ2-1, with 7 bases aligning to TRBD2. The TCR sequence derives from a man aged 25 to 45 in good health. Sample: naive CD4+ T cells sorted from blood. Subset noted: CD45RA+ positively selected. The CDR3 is CAISESAGAYNEQFF. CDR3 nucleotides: TGTGCCATCAGTGAGTCTGCGGGAGCTTACAATGAGCAGTTCTTC.